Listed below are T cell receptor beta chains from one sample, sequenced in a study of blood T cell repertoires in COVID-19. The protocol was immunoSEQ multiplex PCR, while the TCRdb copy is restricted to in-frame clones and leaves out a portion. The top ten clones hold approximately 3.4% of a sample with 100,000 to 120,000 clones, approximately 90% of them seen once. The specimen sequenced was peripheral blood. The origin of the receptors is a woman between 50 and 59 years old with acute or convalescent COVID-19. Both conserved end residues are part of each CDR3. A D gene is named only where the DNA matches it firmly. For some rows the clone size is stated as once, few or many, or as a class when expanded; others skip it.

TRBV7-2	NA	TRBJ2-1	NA	CASSLIRSNEQFF	TGTGCCAGCAGCTTAATACGCAGCAATGAGCAGTTCTTC
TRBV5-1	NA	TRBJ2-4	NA	CASSFTGPDIQYF	TGCGCCAGCAGCTTCACAGGACCTGACATTCAGTACTTC
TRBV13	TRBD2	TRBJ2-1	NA	CASSPPSGRAYNEQFF	TGTGCCAGCAGCCCGCCTAGCGGGAGGGCCTACAATGAGCAGTTCTTC
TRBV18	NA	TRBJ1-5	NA	CASSPLHEDSSKPQHF	TGTGCCAGCTCACCCCTCCACGAGGACAGCTCAAAGCCCCAGCATTTT
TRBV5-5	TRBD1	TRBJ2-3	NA	CASLLDRGVSTDTQYF	TGTGCCAGCTTGCTCGACAGGGGTGTGAGTACAGATACGCAGTATTTT
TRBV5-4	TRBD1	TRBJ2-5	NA	CASSDGQGRETQYF	TGTGCCAGCAGCGACGGACAGGGAAGGGAGACCCAGTACTTC
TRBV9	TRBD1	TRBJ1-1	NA	CASSVGTGEPNTEAFF	TGTGCCAGCAGCGTTGGGACAGGGGAGCCGAACACTGAAGCTTTCTTT
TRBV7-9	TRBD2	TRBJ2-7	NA	CASWASGYEQYF	TGTGCCAGCTGGGCTAGCGGCTACGAGCAGTACTTC
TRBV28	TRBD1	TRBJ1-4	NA	CASSLLGQGNEKLFF	TGTGCCAGCAGTTTATTGGGACAGGGGAATGAAAAACTGTTTTTT
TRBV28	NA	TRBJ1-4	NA	CASIQGGVNEKLFF	TGTGCCAGCATCCAAGGGGGGGTTAATGAAAAACTGTTTTTT
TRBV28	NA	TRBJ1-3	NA	CASSPGVLYGNTIYF	TGTGCCAGCAGCCCCGGGGTCTTATATGGAAACACCATATATTTT
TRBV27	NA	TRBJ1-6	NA	CASSLGPQGPNNSPLHF	TGTGCCAGCAGTTTAGGCCCACAGGGTCCTAATAATTCACCCCTCCACTTT
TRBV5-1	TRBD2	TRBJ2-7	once	CASSSPGLAGGTYEQYF	TGCGCCAGCAGCTCCCCCGGACTAGCGGGAGGGACCTACGAGCAGTACTTC
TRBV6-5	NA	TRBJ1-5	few	CASSSGLNQPQHF	TGTGCCAGCAGTTCAGGGCTGAATCAGCCCCAGCATTTT
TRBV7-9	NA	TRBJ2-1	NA	CASSKTENNEQFF	TGTGCCAGCAGCAAGACAGAGAACAATGAGCAGTTCTTC
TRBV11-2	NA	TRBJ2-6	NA	CASSSRTVPGANVLTF	TGTGCCAGCAGCTCGAGGACAGTGCCTGGGGCCAACGTCCTGACTTTC
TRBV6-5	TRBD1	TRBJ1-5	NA	CASSPRTGPGQPQHF	TGTGCCAGCAGTCCCAGGACAGGGCCAGGGCAGCCCCAGCATTTT
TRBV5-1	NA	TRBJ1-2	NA	CASSLEPTGSGGYTF	TGCGCCAGCAGCTTGGAGCCCACAGGGTCCGGAGGCTACACCTTC
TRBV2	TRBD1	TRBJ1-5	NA	CASTGQGGQPQHF	TGTGCCAGCACCGGACAGGGGGGACAGCCCCAGCATTTT
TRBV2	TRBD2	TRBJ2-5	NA	CASSAGLAGEAETQYF	TGTGCCAGCAGCGCCGGACTAGCGGGAGAGGCCGAGACCCAGTACTTC
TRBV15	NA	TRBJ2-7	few	CATSRGGVSYEQYF	TGTGCCACCAGCAGAGGGGGGGTTAGCTACGAGCAGTACTTC
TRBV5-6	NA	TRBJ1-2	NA	CASSLVGRGGYTF	TGTGCCAGCAGCTTGGTGGGAAGGGGAGGCTACACCTTC
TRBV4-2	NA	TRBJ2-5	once	CASSQVAGQQETQYF	TGTGCCAGCAGCCAAGTAGCGGGACAGCAAGAGACCCAGTACTTC
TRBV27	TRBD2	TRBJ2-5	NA	CASMGTSGRTQETQYF	TGTGCCAGCATGGGGACTAGCGGGAGGACACAAGAGACCCAGTACTTC
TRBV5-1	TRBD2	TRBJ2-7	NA	CASSLGGSGPYEQYF	TGCGCCAGCAGCTTGGGGGGTAGCGGGCCGTACGAGCAGTACTTC
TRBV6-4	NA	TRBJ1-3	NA	CASSGPQASGNTIYF	TGTGCCAGCAGTGGCCCACAGGCCTCTGGAAACACCATATATTTT
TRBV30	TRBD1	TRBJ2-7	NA	CAWNRQGDEQYF	TGTGCCTGGAATCGACAGGGGGACGAGCAGTACTTC
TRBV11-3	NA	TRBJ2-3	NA	CASSPQDSSDTQYF	TGTGCCAGCAGCCCGCAGGACAGCTCAGATACGCAGTATTTT
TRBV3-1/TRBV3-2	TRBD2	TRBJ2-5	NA	CASSPFPGTSGRAEKTQYF	TGTGCCAGCAGCCCCTTTCCCGGGACTAGCGGGAGGGCCGAGAAGACCCAGTACTTC
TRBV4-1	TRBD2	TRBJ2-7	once	CASSLGTSGMPGSYEQYF	TGCGCCAGCAGCCTCGGGACTAGCGGGATGCCGGGCTCCTACGAGCAGTACTTC
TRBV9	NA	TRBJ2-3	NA	CASSVGTSVSTDTQYF	TGTGCCAGCAGCGTAGGGACATCCGTCAGCACAGATACGCAGTATTTT
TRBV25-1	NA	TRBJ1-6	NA	CASSESRYNSPLHF	TGTGCCAGCAGTGAATCGCGTTATAATTCACCCCTCCACTTT
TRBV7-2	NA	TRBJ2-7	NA	CASSWDSHSYEQYF	TGTGCCAGCAGCTGGGACTCTCACTCCTACGAGCAGTACTTC
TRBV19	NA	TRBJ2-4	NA	CASSIALGGKNIQYF	TGTGCCAGTAGTATAGCCCTGGGAGGCAAAAACATTCAGTACTTC
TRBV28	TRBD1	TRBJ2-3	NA	CASRRQGADTQYF	TGTGCCAGCAGGCGACAGGGGGCAGATACGCAGTATTTT
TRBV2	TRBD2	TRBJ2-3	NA	CASSDRAGGGTDTQYF	TGTGCCAGCAGTGATAGAGCGGGAGGCGGCACAGATACGCAGTATTTT
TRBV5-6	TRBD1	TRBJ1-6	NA	CASSLDRGSNSPLHF	TGTGCCAGCAGCTTGGACAGGGGCTCTAATTCACCCCTCCACTTT
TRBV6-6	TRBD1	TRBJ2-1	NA	CASGSGTGDYNEQFF	TGTGCCAGCGGCTCCGGGACAGGGGATTACAATGAGCAGTTCTTC
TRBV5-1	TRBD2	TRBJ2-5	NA	CASTVTSGIQETQYF	TGCGCCAGCACCGTGACTAGCGGGATACAAGAGACCCAGTACTTC
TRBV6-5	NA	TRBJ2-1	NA	CASSRTVNEQFF	TGTGCCAGCAGTCGGACAGTCAATGAGCAGTTCTTC
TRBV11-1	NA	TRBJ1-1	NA	CASSLMSYTEAFF	TGTGCCAGCAGCTTAATGAGTTACACTGAAGCTTTCTTT
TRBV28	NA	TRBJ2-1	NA	CASRSQGMGVRGNEQFF	TGTGCCAGCAGATCTCAGGGTATGGGGGTACGGGGGAATGAGCAGTTCTTC